One T cell receptor (beta chain) is described in this entry. This specimen comes from a study of blood T cell repertoires in COVID-19. The protocol was immunoSEQ multiplex PCR, while the TCRdb copy is restricted to in-frame clones and leaves out a portion. The sample yields 150,000 or so clones, approximately 84% seen once. The length of the CDR3 is 18 residues. Germline V lookup: CDR1 LGHNA, CDR2 YSLEER. V shed 0 bases and J 5 bases; nucleotides not matched to a gene: 11. This TCR was sampled from a woman aged 60 to 75 with acute or convalescent COVID-19. The chain employs TRBV4-3 and TRBJ2-5; 11 positions match TRBD2. The specimen sequenced was peripheral blood. The CDR3 spells CASSQETLAGGRGETQYF. CDR3 DNA sequence: TGCGCCAGCAGCCAAGAAACTCTAGCGGGAGGTAGGGGGGAGACCCAGTACTTC.